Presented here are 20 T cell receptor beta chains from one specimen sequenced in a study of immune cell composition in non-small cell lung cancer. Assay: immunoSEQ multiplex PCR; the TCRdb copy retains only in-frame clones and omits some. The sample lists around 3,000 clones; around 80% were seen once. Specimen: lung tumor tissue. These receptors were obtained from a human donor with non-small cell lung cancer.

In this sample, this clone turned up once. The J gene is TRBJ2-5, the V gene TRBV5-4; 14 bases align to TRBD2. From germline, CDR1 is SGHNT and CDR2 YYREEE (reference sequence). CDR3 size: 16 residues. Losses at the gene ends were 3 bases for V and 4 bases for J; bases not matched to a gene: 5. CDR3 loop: CASSSTSGGAGETQYF. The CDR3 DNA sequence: TGTGCCAGCAGCTCGACTAGCGGGGGGGCGGGAGAGACCCAGTACTTC.

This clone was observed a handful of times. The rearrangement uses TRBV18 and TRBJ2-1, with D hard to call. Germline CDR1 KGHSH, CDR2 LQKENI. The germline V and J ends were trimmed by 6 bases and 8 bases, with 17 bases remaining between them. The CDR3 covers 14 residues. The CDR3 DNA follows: TGTGCCAGCTCTTTCGCAGCGAGGCGCTATGAGCAGTTCTTC. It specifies CASSFAARRYEQFF.

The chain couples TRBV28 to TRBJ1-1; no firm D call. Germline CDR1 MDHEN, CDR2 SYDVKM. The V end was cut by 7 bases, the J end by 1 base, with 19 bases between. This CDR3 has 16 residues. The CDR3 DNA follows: TGTGCCAGCACACTTTCGGGAGGCTGGGAGAACACTGAAGCTTTCTTT. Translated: CASTLSGGWENTEAFF.

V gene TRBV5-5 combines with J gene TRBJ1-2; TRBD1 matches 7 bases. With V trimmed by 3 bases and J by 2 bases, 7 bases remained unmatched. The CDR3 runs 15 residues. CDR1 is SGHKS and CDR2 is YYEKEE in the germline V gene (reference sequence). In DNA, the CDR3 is TGTGCCAGCAGCTACCTTGTGACAGGGAACTATGGCTACACCTTC. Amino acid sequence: CASSYLVTGNYGYTF. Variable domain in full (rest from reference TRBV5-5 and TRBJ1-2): DAGVTQSPTHLIKTRGQQVTLRCSPISGHKSVSWYQQVLGQGPQFIFQYYEKEERGRGNFPDRFSARQFPNYSSELNVNALLLGDSALYLCASSYLVTGNYGYTFGSGTRLTVV.

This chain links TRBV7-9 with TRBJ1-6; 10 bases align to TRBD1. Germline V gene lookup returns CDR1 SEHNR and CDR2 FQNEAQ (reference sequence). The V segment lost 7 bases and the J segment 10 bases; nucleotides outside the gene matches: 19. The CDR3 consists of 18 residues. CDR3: CASTKGSSSGTGDSPLHF. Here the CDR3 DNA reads TGTGCCAGCACGAAGGGGTCCTCGTCCGGGACAGGGGACTCACCCCTCCACTTT.

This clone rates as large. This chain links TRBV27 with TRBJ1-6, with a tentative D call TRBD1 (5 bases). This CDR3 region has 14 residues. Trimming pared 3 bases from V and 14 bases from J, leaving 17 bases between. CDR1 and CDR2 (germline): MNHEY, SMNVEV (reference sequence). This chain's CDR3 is CASSFQGPRGTLHF. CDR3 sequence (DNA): TGTGCCAGCAGTTTTCAGGGCCCACGGGGGACCCTCCACTTT.

The DNA of the CDR3 is TGCGCCAGCAGCTTACAGGGGGAGACCGGGGAGCTGTTTTTT. It translates to CASSLQGETGELFF. The gene calls are TRBV5-1 and TRBJ2-2, with TRBD1 matching 8 bases. There are 14 residues in the CDR3. Germline CDR1 reads SGHRS; CDR2 reads YFSETQ. Germline trimming cut 2 bases from V and 5 bases from J; bases unmatched to any gene: 2.

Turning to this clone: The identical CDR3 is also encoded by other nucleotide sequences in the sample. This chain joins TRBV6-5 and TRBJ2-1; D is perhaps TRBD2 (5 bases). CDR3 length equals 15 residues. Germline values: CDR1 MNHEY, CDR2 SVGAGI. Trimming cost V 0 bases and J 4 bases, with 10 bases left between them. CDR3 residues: CASSYSSGSYNEQFF. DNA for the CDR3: TGTGCCAGCAGTTACTCGAGCGGATCTTACAATGAGCAGTTCTTC.

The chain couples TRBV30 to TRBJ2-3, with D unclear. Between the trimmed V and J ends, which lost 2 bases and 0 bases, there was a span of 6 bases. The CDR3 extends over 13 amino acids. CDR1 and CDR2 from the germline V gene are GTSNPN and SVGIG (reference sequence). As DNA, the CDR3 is TGTGCCTGGAGTACAGTCAGCACAGATACGCAGTATTTT. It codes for CAWSTVSTDTQYF.

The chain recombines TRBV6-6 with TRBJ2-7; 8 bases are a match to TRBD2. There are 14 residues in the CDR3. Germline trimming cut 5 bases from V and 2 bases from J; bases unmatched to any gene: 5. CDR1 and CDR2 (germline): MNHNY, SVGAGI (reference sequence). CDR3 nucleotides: TGTGCCAGCAGTCGCGGACTAGCTACCTACGAGCAGTACTTC. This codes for CASSRGLATYEQYF.

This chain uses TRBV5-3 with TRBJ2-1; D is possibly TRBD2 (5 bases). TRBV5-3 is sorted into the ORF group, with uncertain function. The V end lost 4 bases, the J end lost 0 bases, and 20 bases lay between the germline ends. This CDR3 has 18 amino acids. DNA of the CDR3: TGTGCCAGAAGCGCGGAGCGGCCGGGGAAGCGCTCCTACAATGAGCAGTTCTTC. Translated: CARSAERPGKRSYNEQFF.

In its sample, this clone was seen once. CDR3 sequence (DNA): TGTGCCAGCAGCCCTCAGACAGGTTTTCGTGGCTACACCTTC. Translated, it gives CASSPQTGFRGYTF. This chain connects TRBV7-8 to TRBJ1-2; tentatively, D is TRBD1 (6 bases). Trimming removed 5 bases at V and 7 bases at J, with 17 bases between. The CDR3 consists of 14 residues. CDR1 and CDR2 from the germline V gene are SGHVS and FQNEAQ. Together with reference TRBV7-8 and TRBJ1-2, the CDR3 gives the full variable domain: GAGVSQSPRYKVAKRGQDVALRCDPISGHVSLFWYQQALGQGPEFLTYFQNEAQLDKSGLPSDRFFAERPEGSVSTLKIQRTQQEDSAVYLCASSPQTGFRGYTFGSGTRLTVV.

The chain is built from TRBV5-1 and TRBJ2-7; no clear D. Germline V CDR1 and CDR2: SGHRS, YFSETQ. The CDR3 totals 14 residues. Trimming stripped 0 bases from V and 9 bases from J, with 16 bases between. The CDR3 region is CASSLGDTSLGQYF. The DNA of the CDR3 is TGCGCCAGCAGCTTGGGAGACACCTCCTTAGGGCAGTACTTC.

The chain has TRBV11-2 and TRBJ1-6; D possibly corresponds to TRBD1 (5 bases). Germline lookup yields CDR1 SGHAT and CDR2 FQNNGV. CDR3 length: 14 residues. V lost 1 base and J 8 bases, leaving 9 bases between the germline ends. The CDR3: CASSLVFRDSPLHF. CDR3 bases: TGTGCCAGCAGCTTAGTATTCAGGGATTCACCCCTCCACTTT.

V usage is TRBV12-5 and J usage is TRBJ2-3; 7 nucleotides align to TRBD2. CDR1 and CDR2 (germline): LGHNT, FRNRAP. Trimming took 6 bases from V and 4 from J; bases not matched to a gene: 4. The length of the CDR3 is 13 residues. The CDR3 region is CASGGSGADTQYF. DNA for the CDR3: TGTGCTAGTGGGGGCAGCGGGGCAGATACGCAGTATTTT.

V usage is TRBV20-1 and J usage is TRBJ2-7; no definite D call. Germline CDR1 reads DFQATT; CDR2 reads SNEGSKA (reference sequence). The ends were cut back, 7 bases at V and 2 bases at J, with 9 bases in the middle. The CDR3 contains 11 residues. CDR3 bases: TGCAGTGTCAGTAAACCCTACGAGCAGTACTTC. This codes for CSVSKPYEQYF.

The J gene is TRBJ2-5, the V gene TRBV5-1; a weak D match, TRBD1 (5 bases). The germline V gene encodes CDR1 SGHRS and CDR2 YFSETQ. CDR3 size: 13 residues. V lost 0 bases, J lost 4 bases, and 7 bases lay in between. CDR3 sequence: CASSLAQGETQYF. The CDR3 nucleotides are TGCGCCAGCAGCTTGGCCCAGGGAGAGACCCAGTACTTC.

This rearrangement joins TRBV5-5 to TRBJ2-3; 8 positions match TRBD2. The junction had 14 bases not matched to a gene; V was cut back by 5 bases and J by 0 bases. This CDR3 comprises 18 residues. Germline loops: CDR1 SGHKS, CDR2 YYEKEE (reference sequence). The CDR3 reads CASSLERGYDPSTDTQYF. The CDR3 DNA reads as TGTGCCAGCAGTCTCGAGCGGGGGTATGACCCTAGCACAGATACGCAGTATTTT.

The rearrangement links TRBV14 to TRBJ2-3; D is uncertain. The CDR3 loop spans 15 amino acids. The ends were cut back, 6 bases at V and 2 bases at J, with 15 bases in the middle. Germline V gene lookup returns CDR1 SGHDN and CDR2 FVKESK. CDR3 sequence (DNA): TGTGCCAGCAGTCGGGTTCCCGCTATCACAGATACGCAGTATTTT. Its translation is CASSRVPAITDTQYF.

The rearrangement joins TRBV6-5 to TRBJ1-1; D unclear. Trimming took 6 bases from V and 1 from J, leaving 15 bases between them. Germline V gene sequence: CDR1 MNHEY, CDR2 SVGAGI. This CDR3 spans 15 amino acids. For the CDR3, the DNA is TGTGCCAGCAGGGCAGACTACTGGGGGAACACTGAAGCTTTCTTT. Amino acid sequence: CASRADYWGNTEAFF.